The following is a T cell receptor beta chain sequence with its context. This sample was taken from a study of technical replicates of blood from a few donors. TCRdb's table, derived via immunoSEQ multiplex PCR, lists solely in-frame clones and lacks some. The data contain fewer than 80,000 clones, about nine tenths of them seen just once; the ten biggest clones take up 4% to 5.5%. Sequenced input: PBMCs. The clonotype comes from a human donor in good health. Some clones in this sample may be carry-over from other donors' samples.

DNA of the CDR3: TGTGCCAGTAGTTCCCCAAGAGTAGCGGGGGGGCTTAATGAGCAGTTCTTC. Amino acid sequence: CASSSPRVAGGLNEQFF. The V and J genes are TRBV19 and TRBJ2-1; 11 bases fit TRBD2. The CDR3 contains 17 residues. CDR1 LNHDA and CDR2 SQIVND come from the germline V gene (reference sequence). Losses at the gene ends were 5 bases for V and 7 bases for J; bases not matched to a gene: 13.